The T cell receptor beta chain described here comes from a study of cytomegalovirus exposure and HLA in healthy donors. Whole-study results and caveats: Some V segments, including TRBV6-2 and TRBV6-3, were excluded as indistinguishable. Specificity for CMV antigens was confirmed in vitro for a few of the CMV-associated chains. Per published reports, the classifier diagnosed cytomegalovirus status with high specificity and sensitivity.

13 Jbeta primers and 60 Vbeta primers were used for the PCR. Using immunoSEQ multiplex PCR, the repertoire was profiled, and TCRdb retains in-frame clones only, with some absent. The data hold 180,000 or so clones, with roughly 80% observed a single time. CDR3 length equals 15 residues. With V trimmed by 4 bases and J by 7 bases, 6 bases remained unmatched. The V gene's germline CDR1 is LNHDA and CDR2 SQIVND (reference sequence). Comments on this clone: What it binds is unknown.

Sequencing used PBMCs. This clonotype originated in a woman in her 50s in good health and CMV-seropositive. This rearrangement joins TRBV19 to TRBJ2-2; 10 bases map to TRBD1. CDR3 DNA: TGTGCCAGTAGTACTGGACAGGGGGTTATCGGGGAGCTGTTTTTT. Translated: CASSTGQGVIGELFF.